This passage covers 2 T cell receptor beta chains from one sample sequenced in a study of blood T cell repertoires in COVID-19. The protocol was immunoSEQ multiplex PCR, while the TCRdb copy is restricted to in-frame clones and leaves out a portion. The profile shows about 180,000 clones, 89% of them singletons. Material: PBMCs or T cells enriched from blood (not recorded which). The source of these receptors is a middle-aged woman with acute COVID-19.

The chain is built from TRBV15 and TRBJ1-1; the match to TRBD1 covers 8 bases. The ends lost 5 bases at V and 6 bases at J; junction bases unmatched: 2. Germline-derived CDR1 and CDR2 are LNHNV and YYDKDF (reference sequence). CDR3 size: 12 residues. CDR3 residues: CATSGQGSEAFF. Written as DNA, the CDR3 is TGTGCCACCAGCGGACAGGGCTCTGAAGCTTTCTTT.

The chain recombines TRBV7-8 with TRBJ2-7; 7 bases agree with TRBD1. The CDR3 is made up of 16 amino acids. Germline CDR1 is SGHVS and CDR2 is FQNEAQ. J gave up 5 bases and V 0 bases, and 10 bases lay outside the gene matches. DNA of the CDR3: TGTGCCAGCAGCTTAGCGCAGGTGACAGGGCTCGACGAGCAGTACTTC. This translates into CASSLAQVTGLDEQYF.